This TCR beta chain emerged from a study of blood T cell repertoires in COVID-19. Study in general: The origin of the acute and convalescent COVID-19 samples was the United States, Italy and Spain. PBMCs, B-cell-depleted T cells, or T cells provided the cDNA or gDNA that made up the material.

This clone has more than one count but fewer than ten. Per the authors' pipeline: Estimated nucleated cell counts came from reference gene primer amplification. Only in-frame clones appear in the TCRdb table, and some are missing; sequencing was by immunoSEQ multiplex PCR. For V, J and clone size, that table is used; D and trimming come from the DNA. The table shows around 190,000 clones, with roughly 82% occurring only once. The CDR3 loop spans 16 amino acids. The V gene end was trimmed by 0 bases and the J gene end by 6 bases; junction bases not matched to a gene: 6. The germline V gene has CDR1 MNHNY and CDR2 SVGAGI (reference sequence).

The receptor's source is a human donor in a cohort sampled during active COVID-19. The chain has TRBV6-6 and TRBJ1-5; 9 nucleotides agree with TRBD1. Sample: peripheral blood. CDR3 protein: CASSYSGTGPGQPQHF. CDR3 in DNA: TGTGCCAGCAGTTACTCTGGGACAGGGCCGGGTCAGCCCCAGCATTTT.